These 8 T cell receptor beta chains came from one sample sequenced in a study of human T cells and chemical hapten exposure. MiXCR, run by TCRdb on the RACE reads, gives a single entry per CDR3 protein. The repertoire consists of about 71,000 distinct CDR3 sequences, with 9.8% occurring once and the leading ten covering 3% to 3.5%. Stated time point: patch test 1, 2 weeks after DPC sensitization. Treatment described: therapeutic diphenylcyclopropenone sensitization with weekly scalp DPC. The sequences come from whole blood, collected in connection with sensitization to the hapten diphenylcyclopropenone (DPC). The source is a woman aged 40 to 55 with alopecia areata. Some clones in this sample may be carry-over from other donors' samples.

V gene TRBV29-1 combines with J gene TRBJ1-2; maybe TRBD1 (5 bases). Germline lookup yields CDR1 SQVTM and CDR2 ANQGSEA. V dropped 4 bases and J dropped 7 bases, with 22 bases sitting between them. The CDR3 runs to 15 residues. Written as DNA, the CDR3 is TGCAGCGTTGCTTTGACGGAGACAGCTTTGGGTGGCTACACCTTC. It is translated as CSVALTETALGGYTF.

This clonotype was counted at least ten times. The chain recombines TRBV18 with TRBJ1-5; D call uncertain. There are 15 residues in the CDR3. The V gene lost 3 bases and the J gene lost 4 bases, with 13 bases spanning the gap. CDR1 is KGHSH, CDR2 LQKENI, per germline. The DNA of the CDR3 is TGTGCCAGCTCACCGGGAGAACAGATTAATCAGCCCCAGCATTTT. It codes for CASSPGEQINQPQHF.

This sequence joins TRBV7-9 and TRBJ1-1; TRBD1 might be the D (6 bases). V dropped 4 bases and J dropped 1 base, with 13 bases sitting between them. CDR1 is SEHNR and CDR2 is FQNEAQ in the germline V gene (reference sequence). This CDR3 has 15 amino acids. CDR3 sequence (DNA): TGTGCCAGCAGCTATGGGCCAGGGGAGAACACTGAAGCTTTCTTT. As protein: CASSYGPGENTEAFF. The full variable domain, its missing parts supplied by reference TRBV7-9 and TRBJ1-1, is DTGVSQNPRHKITKRGQNVTFRCDPISEHNRLYWYRQTLGQGPEFLTYFQNEAQLEKSRLLSDRFSAERPKGSFSTLEIQRTEQGDSAMYLCASSYGPGENTEAFFGQGTRLTVV.

This clonotype was counted at least ten times. The chain joins TRBV2 to TRBJ2-3; tentative D call: TRBD1 (6 bases). The CDR3 length is 16 residues. The V and J ends lost 7 bases and 5 bases respectively, with 22 bases between them. Germline CDR1 reads SNHLY; CDR2 reads FYNNEI. In DNA, the CDR3 is TGTGCCAGCAACTCTGAGCCGGGCCGAGGGGGAGATACGCAGTATTTT. It codes for CASNSEPGRGGDTQYF.

In this sample, this clonotype turned up many times. This sequence joins TRBV7-9 and TRBJ1-1, with D possibly TRBD1 on 6 matching bases. Trimming took 5 bases from V and 5 from J, leaving 15 bases between them. This CDR3 is built from 14 residues. The germline V gene encodes CDR1 SEHNR and CDR2 FQNEAQ (reference sequence). The CDR3 region has the DNA TGTGCCAGCAGCATACAGGGCTCGGGGACTGAAGCTTTCTTT. This encodes CASSIQGSGTEAFF.

This clonotype was observed many times. The genes are TRBV6-2 or TRBV6-3 and TRBJ2-3; D perhaps matches TRBD2 (6 bases). Germline CDR1 and CDR2: MNHEY and SVGEGT. Deletions cut 5 bases from V and 5 bases from J, with 14 bases between. CDR3 size: 14 residues. The CDR3 nucleotides are TGTGCCAGCAGTCCCCGGGTCGGGGGAGATACGCAGTATTTT. Translating it yields CASSPRVGGDTQYF.

This clonotype showed up many times. V gene TRBV3-1 combines with J gene TRBJ2-7; D not certain. The CDR3 is 13 residues long. Germline values: CDR1 LGHDT, CDR2 YNNKEL (reference sequence). V lost 4 bases, J lost 3 bases, and 10 bases lay in between. The CDR3 DNA follows: TGTGCCAGCAGCCCGCCTTTTGGCTACGAGCAGTACTTC. It translates to CASSPPFGYEQYF.

This clonotype has at least ten counts. The genes are TRBV24-1 and TRBJ1-2, with 8 bases aligning to TRBD1. V lost 4 bases and J lost 6; bases outside the gene matches: 3. The CDR3 has 13 amino acids. The germline CDR1 and CDR2 sequences are KGHDR and SFDVKD. The CDR3 loop reads CATSDWTGNGYTF. Written as DNA, the CDR3 is TGTGCCACCAGTGACTGGACAGGGAATGGCTACACCTTC.